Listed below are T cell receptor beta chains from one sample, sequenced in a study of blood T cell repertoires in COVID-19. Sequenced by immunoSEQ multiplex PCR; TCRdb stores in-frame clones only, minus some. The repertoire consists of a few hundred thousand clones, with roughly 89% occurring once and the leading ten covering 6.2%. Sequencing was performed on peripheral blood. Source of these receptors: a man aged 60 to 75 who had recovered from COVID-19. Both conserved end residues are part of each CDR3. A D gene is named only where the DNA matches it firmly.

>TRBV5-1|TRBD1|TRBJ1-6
TGCGCCAGCAGCTTGACAGGGGGCGGTAATTCACCCCTCCACTTT
CASSLTGGGNSPLHF
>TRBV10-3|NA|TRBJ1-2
TGTGCCATCAGTGAGACACAGGCTGCTAACTATGGCTACACCTTC
CAISETQAANYGYTF
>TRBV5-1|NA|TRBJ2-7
TGCGCCAGCAGCTTGGACAACTCCTACGAGCAGTACTTC
CASSLDNSYEQYF
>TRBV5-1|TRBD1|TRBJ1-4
TGCGCCAGCAGCTTGGCCGGCGGACAGGGCAATGAAAAACTGTTTTTT
CASSLAGGQGNEKLFF
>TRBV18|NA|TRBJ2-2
TGTGCCAGCTCACGGACAGACCGAAACACCGGGGAGCTGTTTTTT
CASSRTDRNTGELFF
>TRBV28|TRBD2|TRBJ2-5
TGTGCCAGCAGTTTCGGGGGACTAGCGGGAGTAGGGGAGACCCAGTACTTC
CASSFGGLAGVGETQYF
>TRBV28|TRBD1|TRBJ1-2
TGTGCCAGCAGTCCGAACAGGGGATCAGCTAACTATGGCTACACCTTC
CASSPNRGSANYGYTF
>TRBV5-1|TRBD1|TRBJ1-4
TGCGCCAGCAGGCGTGCAGGGGGCTCTGAAAAACTGTTTTTT
CASRRAGGSEKLFF
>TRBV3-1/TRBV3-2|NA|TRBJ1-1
TGTGCCAGCAGCCTCTCAGCGCGGGGACTCACGAACACTGAAGCTTTCTTT
CASSLSARGLTNTEAFF
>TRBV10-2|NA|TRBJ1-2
TGCGCCAGCAGTGAGGCAGGAAACTATGGCTACACCTTC
CASSEAGNYGYTF